The rows below give T cell receptor beta chains drawn from one sample of a study of cytomegalovirus exposure and HLA in healthy donors. Repertoires were generated with immunoSEQ multiplex PCR, while TCRdb's copy carries only in-frame clones and drops some. The table shows about 220,000 clones, with 76% occurring only once. What was sequenced was PBMCs. These TCRs come from a man younger than 30 in good health and CMV-seronegative. Each CDR3 is given with its conserved first and last residue. Fields, in order: V gene, J gene, CDR3 length, clone size, D gene, CDR3 DNA, CDR3 protein. A D gene is named only where the DNA matches it firmly. Clone size is given for some rows only: seen once, a few or many times, or a class if the clone is expanded.

V: TRBV28; J: TRBJ1-2; length: 13; size: once; D: TRBD1; DNA: TGTGCCAGCGGGCCTGGGACAGTCTATGGCTACACCTTC; CDR3: CASGPGTVYGYTF
V: TRBV7-9; J: TRBJ1-2; length: 19; size: few; D: NA; DNA: TGTGCCAGCAGCTTAGCCGCTGTGGACCGGGGATCGGCTAACTATGGCTACACCTTC; CDR3: CASSLAAVDRGSANYGYTF
V: TRBV30; J: TRBJ1-3; length: 16; size: NA; D: NA; DNA: TGTGCCTGGGGGGGGGCAGGTTCTATCTCTGGAAACACCATATATTTT; CDR3: CAWGGAGSISGNTIYF
V: TRBV28; J: TRBJ2-5; length: 19; size: NA; D: NA; DNA: TGTGCCAGCAGTCTCCTTTCTGGGGCTAGCGCCCGTAGAGGGGAGACCCAGTACTTC; CDR3: CASSLLSGASARRGETQYF
V: TRBV7-2; J: TRBJ2-3; length: 16; size: NA; D: TRBD2; DNA: TGTGCCAGCAGCTTTAGCGGGAGAACGGTCACAGATACGCAGTATTTT; CDR3: CASSFSGRTVTDTQYF
V: TRBV5-1; J: TRBJ2-5; length: 15; size: once; D: TRBD1; DNA: TGCGCCAGCAGACCCAACAGGGGATCGGCAGAGACCCAGTACTTC; CDR3: CASRPNRGSAETQYF
V: TRBV2; J: TRBJ1-1; length: 16; size: few; D: NA; DNA: TGTGCCAGCAGTGAAGTCTCACAGGGAACCAACACTGAAGCTTTCTTT; CDR3: CASSEVSQGTNTEAFF
V: TRBV5-6; J: TRBJ2-3; length: 14; size: NA; D: TRBD1; DNA: TGTGCCAGCAGCTGGGACAGAACCACAGATACGCAGTATTTT; CDR3: CASSWDRTTDTQYF
V: TRBV10-3; J: TRBJ2-7; length: 13; size: few; D: NA; DNA: TGTGCCATCAGTGCGGACTTCTCCTACGAGCAGTACTTC; CDR3: CAISADFSYEQYF
V: TRBV14; J: TRBJ2-7; length: 15; size: NA; D: TRBD2; DNA: TGTGCCAGCAGCCATATTAGCGGGAGGCCCCACGAGCAGTACTTC; CDR3: CASSHISGRPHEQYF
V: TRBV18; J: TRBJ1-5; length: 13; size: NA; D: NA; DNA: TGTGCCAGCTCACCGGCCGGAGATCAGCCCCAGCATTTT; CDR3: CASSPAGDQPQHF
V: TRBV7-6; J: TRBJ2-7; length: 18; size: NA; D: TRBD2; DNA: TGTGCCAGCAGCTTATTCGCAGCGGGAGGGCCCAACCCCTACGAGCAGTACTTC; CDR3: CASSLFAAGGPNPYEQYF
V: TRBV19; J: TRBJ2-3; length: 13; size: NA; D: TRBD2; DNA: TGTGCCAGTAGTATAGGACTAGCCGATACGCAGTATTTT; CDR3: CASSIGLADTQYF
V: TRBV28; J: TRBJ2-7; length: 17; size: NA; D: TRBD2; DNA: TGTGCCAGCAGTTTCCTCTTACTAGCGGGAGGGACCTACGAGCAGTACTTC; CDR3: CASSFLLLAGGTYEQYF
V: TRBV27; J: TRBJ2-1; length: 14; size: NA; D: TRBD2; DNA: TGTGCCAGCAGCCGGGACTACCCGTACAATGAGCAGTTCTTC; CDR3: CASSRDYPYNEQFF
V: TRBV5-8; J: TRBJ2-5; length: 14; size: few; D: TRBD1; DNA: TGTGCCAGCAGCTGGGGGACAGGGTTAGAGACCCAGTACTTC; CDR3: CASSWGTGLETQYF
V: TRBV7-3; J: TRBJ1-2; length: 15; size: once; D: NA; DNA: TGTGCCAGCAGCCCTCACGGACTCAGTGGCTATGGCTACACCTTC; CDR3: CASSPHGLSGYGYTF
V: TRBV2; J: TRBJ2-5; length: 15; size: NA; D: TRBD2; DNA: TGTGCCAGCAGCCGACTAGCGGGAGCACAAGAGACCCAGTACTTC; CDR3: CASSRLAGAQETQYF
V: TRBV4-1; J: TRBJ2-7; length: 14; size: NA; D: NA; DNA: TGCGCCAGCAGCCAAGATTTGACTAATCGGGAGCAGTACTTC; CDR3: CASSQDLTNREQYF
V: TRBV28; J: TRBJ1-4; length: 16; size: NA; D: TRBD1; DNA: TGTGCCAGCAAGGGGAACCCCGGGACAGGGGGTGAAAAACTGTTTTTT; CDR3: CASKGNPGTGGEKLFF